The 25 T cell receptor beta chains in this list originate from one sample, sequenced in a study of blood T cells in healthy people across ages (dated by TCRdb to 2014 to 2015). Receptor amplification or capture employed 5' RACE. The sequencer listed for this sample is Illumina HiSeq 2500. A second PCR of 7 to 11 cycles was performed with a sample-barcoded 5' primer and a J-beta primer mix. Using fastp trimming at Q25 and MiXCR clonotype assembly, TCRdb reanalyzed the public sequencing data and kept in-frame beta chains. Identical CDR3 protein sequences are pooled into one entry, listed with their most common genes and DNA. This sample holds about 1.5 million distinct CDR3 sequences; around two fifths were observed only once. Roughly 7.7% of the sample is taken by the ten largest. Sample: blood. These receptors were obtained from a young woman in good health.

Note on this clonotype: An end of the junction differs from the germline gene, which may be a read error. The chain has TRBV7-9 and TRBJ2-5; 10 positions match TRBD2. CDR3 size: 19 residues. Germline V gene sequence: CDR1 SEHNR, CDR2 FQNEAQ (reference sequence). The CDR3 is CASSSTDWGTSAGQETQHF. The DNA for the CDR3 is TGTGCCAGCAGCTCAACGGACTGGGGGACTAGCGCCGGCCAAGAGACCCAGCACTTC.

J is TRBJ2-7 and V is TRBV12-3 or TRBV12-4, with D hard to call. The CDR3 contains 12 residues. Trimming stripped 4 bases from V and 3 bases from J, with 7 bases between. The CDR3 DNA sequence: TGTGCCAGCAGTTGGAGTGGCTACGAGCAGTACTTC. Its protein is CASSWSGYEQYF.

Notes on this clonotype: A much larger clone lies one base from this, so it may be a read error. The J gene is TRBJ2-4, the V gene TRBV29-1, with a possible D match to TRBD1 (5 bases). The CDR3 runs to 16 residues. Germline V gene data show CDR1 as SQVTM and CDR2 as ANQGSEA. V was shortened by 7 bases and J by 0 bases, with 19 bases between the two germline ends. The DNA of the CDR3 is TGCAGCGCCTCGCAGGGTAACTTCTTAGCCAAAAACATTCAGTACTTC. Its protein is CSASQGNFLAKNIQYF.

This clonotype was seen many times. This chain links TRBV6-5 with TRBJ2-7; 8 positions match TRBD1. From germline, CDR1 is MNHEY and CDR2 SVGAGI. V dropped 0 bases and J dropped 2; count of bases not matched to a gene: 3. This CDR3 has 15 amino acids. CDR3 DNA: TGTGCCAGCAGTTACTCGTCAGGGGGCACCTACGAGCAGTACTTC. Its protein is CASSYSSGGTYEQYF.

The table lists this clonotype with a few counts. The V and J genes are TRBV10-3 and TRBJ1-5, with TRBD1 as a possible D gene (5 bases). V was pared by 2 bases and J by 6 bases, with 17 bases between. CDR3 size: 16 residues. Germline V gene lookup returns CDR1 ENHRY and CDR2 SYGVKD. DNA of the CDR3: TGTGCCATCAGTGAGGGGGGACCCCATAATAGTCAGCCCCAGCATTTT. Amino acid sequence: CAISEGGPHNSQPQHF.

This clonotype was picked up a small number of times. The chain uses TRBV20-1 and TRBJ2-5; D gene uncertain. CDR1 is DFQATT, CDR2 SNEGSKA, per germline (reference sequence). Trimming left V 6 bases short and J 3 bases short, with 20 bases between. This CDR3 contains 15 residues. CDR3 sequence: CSATRGFLGEETQYF. CDR3 sequence (DNA): TGCAGTGCCACCCGTGGCTTCCTAGGCGAAGAGACCCAGTACTTC.

The V call is TRBV6-5, the J call TRBJ1-4; 7 nucleotides line up with TRBD1. Germline CDR1 MNHEY, CDR2 SVGAGI. This CDR3 comprises 16 residues. The J segment lost 4 bases and the V segment lost 0 bases, leaving 5 bases of the junction unmatched. CDR3 sequence (DNA): TGTGCCAGCAGTTACTCCCCCGGGACAGTTAATGAAAAACTGTTTTTT. Amino acids: CASSYSPGTVNEKLFF.

The rearrangement uses TRBV7-8 and TRBJ1-5, with D perhaps matching TRBD1 (5 bases). This CDR3 contains 16 residues. V was trimmed by 5 bases and J by 5 bases, leaving 19 bases between them. CDR1 and CDR2 from the germline V gene are SGHVS and FQNEAQ. The CDR3 DNA follows: TGTGCCAGCAGCGAAGGTCGGGGGGAGAGGGATCAGCCCCAGCATTTT. Its protein product is CASSEGRGERDQPQHF.

Points on this clonotype: Just one base apart from a much larger clone, this may be a read error. J is TRBJ2-3 and V is TRBV29-1, with D possibly being TRBD2 (7 bases). Trimming removed 8 bases at V and 1 base at J, with 22 bases between. Germline assignment: CDR1 SQVTM and CDR2 ANQGSEA. The length of the CDR3 is 16 residues. In DNA form, the CDR3 reads TGCAGCATGAGGGGGGGTCCGGATTCGGGCACAGATACGCAGTATTTT. This codes for CSMRGGPDSGTDTQYF.

The chain combines TRBV3-1 with TRBJ1-6; D is uncertain. The germline V gene has CDR1 LGHDT and CDR2 YNNKEL (reference sequence). V dropped 5 bases and J dropped 9 bases, with 11 bases sitting between them. This CDR3 contains 13 residues. The DNA of the CDR3 is TGTGCCAGCAGCGACCTTGGAAGTTCACCCCTCCACTTT. It yields the protein CASSDLGSSPLHF.

The J gene is TRBJ2-1, the V gene TRBV5-1, with 11 bases lining up with TRBD2. This CDR3 has 17 residues. V shed 4 bases, J shed 3 bases, and the junction held 9 bases outside the gene matches. Per the germline V gene, CDR1 is SGHRS and CDR2 is YFSETQ. In DNA, the CDR3 is TGCGCCAGCAGCATCCGTAGCGGGGGGGCCAACTACAATGAGCAGTTCTTC. This translates into CASSIRSGGANYNEQFF.

This clonotype was recorded a few times. The genes are TRBV6-2 or TRBV6-3 and TRBJ1-2; D is perhaps TRBD1 (5 bases). Germline assignment: CDR1 MNHEY and CDR2 SVGEGT. Trimming cost V 3 bases and J 2 bases, with 22 bases left between them. The CDR3 sequence is 18 residues long. CDR3 DNA: TGTGCCAGCAGTTATCGGAGGAGGTTGGAGGGGAAGAACTATGGCTACACCTTC. Translation gives CASSYRRRLEGKNYGYTF.

The chain couples TRBV4-1 to TRBJ1-5; tentative D call: TRBD1 (6 bases). Germline CDR1 MGHRA, CDR2 YSYEKL. There are 19 residues in the CDR3. With 1 base removed from V and 0 bases from J, the gap between germline ends came to 19 bases. The CDR3 DNA reads as TGCGCCAGCAGCCAAGGGTCTTGGCGGGACACCTCTAGCAATCAGCCCCAGCATTTT. Protein: CASSQGSWRDTSSNQPQHF.

This sequence joins TRBV3-1 and TRBJ1-1; TRBD1 matches at 8 bases. The CDR3 sequence is 14 residues long. Germline V gene data show CDR1 as LGHDT and CDR2 as YNNKEL (reference sequence). J lost 5 bases, V lost 5 bases, and 7 bases had no gene match. The CDR3, as DNA: TGTGCCAGCAGCTACACGGACAGGGATACTGAAGCTTTCTTT. Translation gives CASSYTDRDTEAFF. Full variable domain (missing parts from reference TRBV3-1 and TRBJ1-1): DTAVSQTPKYLVTQMGNDKSIKCEQNLGHDTMYWYKQDSKKFLKIMFSYNNKELIINETVPNRFSPKSPDKAHLNLHINSLELGDSAVYFCASSYTDRDTEAFFGQGTRLTVV.

The rearrangement uses TRBV21-1 and TRBJ1-5; the table's D call of TRBD1 was not tested on the DNA. TRBV21-1 is classified as a pseudogene. The CDR3 length is 15 residues. The CDR3 coding sequence is TGTGCCAGCAGACCAGGGGACAGGATTAATCAGCCCCAGCATTTT. Protein product: CASRPGDRINQPQHF.

This clonotype occurred a few times. The chain has TRBV5-6 and TRBJ2-1; a weak D match, TRBD2 (5 bases). Trimming removed 2 bases at V and 0 bases at J, with 12 bases between. The CDR3 is 16 amino acids. Germline loops: CDR1 SGHDT, CDR2 YYEEEE. This chain's CDR3 is CASSFHVGSSYNEQFF. The CDR3 nucleotides are TGTGCCAGCAGCTTTCACGTGGGGAGCTCCTACAATGAGCAGTTCTTC.

This clonotype was counted many times. The chain couples TRBV12-3 or TRBV12-4 to TRBJ2-1, with 7 bases that match TRBD2. V was pared by 6 bases and J by 10 bases, with 3 bases of the junction left unmatched. The CDR3 covers 11 residues. The CDR3 is CASSFGGEQFF. CDR3 coding DNA: TGTGCCAGCAGCTTCGGGGGGGAGCAGTTCTTC.

The chain links TRBV30 to TRBJ2-6; D gene unclear. The CDR3 contains 13 residues. Germline CDR1 reads GTSNPN; CDR2 reads SVGIG (reference sequence). Trimming pared 3 bases from V and 0 bases from J, leaving 3 bases between. For the CDR3, the DNA is TGTGCCTGGAGGGCCTCTGGGGCCAACGTCCTGACTTTC. Protein sequence: CAWRASGANVLTF. Drawing the rest from reference TRBV30 and TRBJ2-6, the complete variable domain is SQTIHQWPATLVQPVGSPLSLECTVEGTSNPNLYWYRQAAGRGLQLLFYSVGIGQISSEVPQNLSASRPQDRQFILSSKKLLLSDSGFYLCAWRASGANVLTFGAGSRLTVL.

This clonotype showed up just a few times. CDR3 amino acids: CASSQVQPPHNEQFF. CDR3 nucleotide sequence: TGCGCCAGCAGCCAAGTCCAGCCTCCCCACAATGAGCAGTTCTTC. The gene calls are TRBV4-1 and TRBJ2-1, with D unclear. Germline V gives CDR1 MGHRA, CDR2 YSYEKL. The V end lost 1 base, the J end lost 5 bases, and 12 bases lay between the germline ends. CDR3 length equals 15 residues.

About this clonotype itself: A clone one base away is much larger, so this may be a read error. The V gene is TRBV6-4, the J gene TRBJ2-1; D not certain. Per germline, CDR1 MRHNA and CDR2 SNTAGT. There are 12 residues in the CDR3. The germline V and J ends were trimmed by 5 bases and 6 bases, with 8 bases remaining between them. The CDR3 reads CASSYLANEQFF. DNA of the CDR3: TGTGCCAGCAGTTACTTAGCCAATGAGCAGTTCTTC.

The J gene is TRBJ2-3, the V gene TRBV6-5; TRBD1 is a possible D gene (6 bases). The germline V and J ends were trimmed by 6 bases and 6 bases, with 22 bases remaining between them. Germline CDR1 is MNHEY and CDR2 is SVGAGI. This CDR3 contains 16 residues. CDR3 coding DNA: TGTGCCAGCAGATCCCTCCGGACAGACCTTCGGGATACGCAGTATTTT. This sequence encodes CASRSLRTDLRDTQYF.

The genes are TRBV6-5 and TRBJ1-6; D is undetermined. CDR1 is MNHEY, CDR2 SVGAGI, per germline. V shed 5 bases and J shed 0 bases, with 14 bases lying between them. The CDR3 contains 17 residues. In DNA, the CDR3 is TGTGCCAGCAGTCCATCAGCCTTAAGCTCCTATAATTCACCCCTCCACTTT. Amino acid sequence: CASSPSALSSYNSPLHF.

The V call is TRBV24-1, the J call TRBJ2-7, with D perhaps TRBD1 (5 bases). The CDR3 runs 14 residues. Trimming stripped 3 bases from V and 2 bases from J, with 10 bases between. From germline, CDR1 is KGHDR and CDR2 SFDVKD. CDR3 region: CATSDPDSPYEQYF. The CDR3 bases are TGTGCCACCAGTGATCCCGACAGTCCCTACGAGCAGTACTTC.

The sample holds a few counts of this clonotype. The CDR3 coding sequence is TGTGCCAGCAGTTTAGGGAGACTGGGCCTTGACGAGCAGTACTTC. Protein sequence: CASSLGRLGLDEQYF. J is TRBJ2-7 and V is TRBV12-3 or TRBV12-4; D gene ambiguous. Trimming removed 1 base at V and 5 bases at J, with 15 bases between. The CDR3 covers 15 residues.

V gene TRBV6-5 combines with J gene TRBJ1-2, with TRBD1 as a possible D gene (5 bases). V lost 4 bases and J 4 bases, leaving 16 bases between the germline ends. This CDR3 comprises 15 residues. Germline V gene sequence: CDR1 MNHEY, CDR2 SVGAGI. The CDR3 sequence is CASSFHRLGPYGYTF. DNA for the CDR3: TGTGCCAGCAGTTTCCACAGGTTGGGACCCTATGGCTACACCTTC.